The 29 T cell receptor beta chains listed next were all sequenced from one sample in a study of T cells in Graves' hyperthyroidism and ophthalmopathy. Amplification targeted TCR beta CDR3 regions from RNA transcripts. A first-round RT-PCR of the TCR CDR3 used the HTBI primer set. TCRdb reanalysed the multiplex PCR reads using MiXCR and keeps one entry per CDR3 protein. Of under 300,000 distinct CDR3 sequences listed, around 15% are singletons. Specimen: blood. The receptors derive from a woman aged 45-65 years with Graves' hyperthyroidism that later progressed to Graves' ophthalmopathy.

This clonotype was counted at least ten times. This rearrangement joins TRBV11-2 to TRBJ1-1; D perhaps matches TRBD1 (5 bases). The V end was cut by 5 bases, the J end by 5 bases, with 18 bases between. The CDR3 extends over 15 amino acids. The germline V gene has CDR1 SGHAT and CDR2 FQNNGV. CDR3 DNA sequence: TGTGCCAGCAGCCTTGGCAGGGCAGGGAGAACTGAAGCTTTCTTT. Translating gives CASSLGRAGRTEAFF.

The rearrangement joins TRBV12-3 or TRBV12-4 to TRBJ2-1, with D uncertain. The CDR3 has 13 residues. Trimming took off 8 bases at V and 15 bases at J, with 23 bases between the two ends. The CDR3 sequence: CASGIDGARWLFF. The DNA of the CDR3 is TGTGCCAGCGGAATAGACGGAGCGAGGTGGCTGTTCTTC.

This clonotype was observed many times. The CDR3 spells CAWSQQGERDGYTF. The CDR3, as DNA: TGTGCCTGGAGTCAACAGGGGGAACGGGATGGCTACACCTTC. The chain has TRBV30 and TRBJ1-2; 8 positions agree with TRBD1. Germline CDR1 and CDR2: GTSNPN and SVGIG (reference sequence). V lost 2 bases to trimming and J lost 6 bases; unmatched junction nucleotides: 8. The CDR3 extends over 14 amino acids. Full variable domain (outside the CDR3, taken from reference TRBV30 and TRBJ1-2): SQTIHQWPATLVQPVGSPLSLECTVEGTSNPNLYWYRQAAGRGLQLLFYSVGIGQISSEVPQNLSASRPQDRQFILSSKKLLLSDSGFYLCAWSQQGERDGYTFGSGTRLTVV.

There are many counts of this clonotype. V and J are TRBV5-6 and TRBJ1-1; possible D gene TRBD1, 5 bases. CDR1 and CDR2 (germline): SGHDT, YYEEEE. Trimming shortened V by 3 bases and J by 8 bases, and 11 bases separated the two germline ends. The CDR3 consists of 12 residues. This CDR3 reads CASSYGEGEAFF. In nucleotides, the CDR3 is TGTGCCAGCAGCTACGGGGAGGGGGAAGCTTTCTTT.

This clonotype was counted many times. V and J are TRBV6-1 and TRBJ1-5; the match to TRBD1 covers 7 bases. V shed 6 bases, J shed 6 bases, and the junction held 11 bases outside the gene matches. CDR1 is MNHNS, CDR2 SASEGT, per germline. This CDR3 has 15 amino acids. In DNA form, the CDR3 reads TGTGCCAGCAGCTCTAATGGACAGGCTCTTCAGCCCCAGCATTTT. Translation: CASSSNGQALQPQHF.

This clonotype was observed many times. The J gene is TRBJ2-2, the V gene TRBV12-3 or TRBV12-4; no clear D. This CDR3 contains 15 residues. V dropped 3 bases and J dropped 5 bases, with 13 bases sitting between them. The CDR3 DNA reads TGTGCCAGCAGTTTTTCGGCCAGGTTAACCGGGGAGCTGTTTTTT. Translation: CASSFSARLTGELFF.

This clonotype was seen repeatedly, ten times or more. V and J are TRBV18 and TRBJ2-7, with 16 bases lining up with TRBD2. Germline-derived CDR1 and CDR2 are KGHSH and LQKENI. Trimming at V came to 3 bases and at J to 7 bases, leaving 0 bases not matched to a gene. This CDR3 region has 14 residues. CDR3 nucleotide sequence: TGTGCCAGCTCACCGGGACTAGCGGGAGGGGAGCAGTACTTC. It codes for CASSPGLAGGEQYF. Using reference TRBV18 and TRBJ2-7 for the parts outside the CDR3, the full variable domain is NAGVMQNPRHLVRRRGQEARLRCSPMKGHSHVYWYRQLPEEGLKFMVYLQKENIIDESGMPKERFSAEFPKEGPSILRIQQVVRGDSAAYFCASSPGLAGGEQYFGPGTRLTVT.

This clonotype was observed at least ten times. The chain has TRBV28 and TRBJ2-1; D possibly uses TRBD1 or TRBD2 (5 bases each). The CDR3 spans 15 residues. Germline V CDR1 and CDR2: MDHEN, SYDVKM. Trimming removed 6 bases at V and 2 bases at J, with 14 bases between. The CDR3 region has the DNA TGTGCCAGCAGCCAGAGGGACGGAACCTACAATGAGCAGTTCTTC. Residues: CASSQRDGTYNEQFF.

In this sample, this clonotype turned up many times. V and J are TRBV9 and TRBJ2-7; 10 nucleotides match TRBD1. The V gene end was trimmed by 3 bases and the J gene end by 3 bases; junction bases not matched to a gene: 9. The CDR3 has 16 amino acids. Germline V CDR1 and CDR2: SGDLS, YYNGEE. The CDR3 spells CASSADRGPVIYEQYF. Here the CDR3 DNA reads TGTGCCAGCAGCGCCGACAGGGGGCCGGTTATCTACGAGCAGTACTTC. Variable domain in full (rest from reference TRBV9 and TRBJ2-7): DSGVTQTPKHLITATGQRVTLRCSPRSGDLSVYWYQQSLDQGLQFLIQYYNGEERAKGNILERFSAQQFPDLHSELNLSSLELGDSALYFCASSADRGPVIYEQYFGPGTRLTVT.

This clonotype was found many times. The chain recombines TRBV3-1 with TRBJ1-5; D is ambiguous. CDR1 is LGHDT, CDR2 YNNKEL, per germline (reference sequence). CDR3 size: 13 residues. With 0 bases removed from V and 12 bases from J, the gap between germline ends came to 12 bases. The CDR3 sequence: CASSQDPGRVQHF. The CDR3 bases are TGTGCCAGCAGCCAAGATCCCGGCAGAGTCCAGCATTTT. Together with reference TRBV3-1 and TRBJ1-5, the CDR3 gives the full variable domain: DTAVSQTPKYLVTQMGNDKSIKCEQNLGHDTMYWYKQDSKKFLKIMFSYNNKELIINETVPNRFSPKSPDKAHLNLHINSLELGDSAVYFCASSQDPGRVQHFGDGTRLSIL.

This clonotype has at least ten counts. V gene TRBV28 combines with J gene TRBJ2-2, with 9 bases identical to TRBD2. Looked up from germline, CDR1 is MDHEN and CDR2 is SYDVKM. V lost 5 bases to trimming and J lost 1 base; unmatched junction nucleotides: 2. This CDR3 has 15 amino acids. This chain's CDR3 is CASSRTSENTGELFF. The CDR3 bases are TGTGCCAGCAGTCGGACTAGCGAGAACACCGGGGAGCTGTTTTTT.

This clonotype was counted at least ten times. V is TRBV20-1 and J is TRBJ2-4; 7 positions match TRBD2. The J segment lost 6 bases and the V segment lost 2 bases, leaving 7 bases of the junction unmatched. Germline CDR1 DFQATT, CDR2 SNEGSKA (reference sequence). This CDR3 spans 14 amino acids. The CDR3, as DNA: TGCAGTGCTAGAAGTGGCGGGAGTAGAAACATTCAGTACTTC. Encoded protein: CSARSGGSRNIQYF.

The table lists this clonotype with many counts. The chain employs TRBV28 and TRBJ1-1; TRBD1 aligns across 7 bases. There are 14 residues in the CDR3. With V trimmed by 0 bases and J by 5 bases, 3 bases remained unmatched. Germline V CDR1 and CDR2: MDHEN, SYDVKM. The CDR3 DNA reads as TGTGCCAGCAGTTTATGGGACAGGAAAACTGAAGCTTTCTTT. Translated: CASSLWDRKTEAFF.

In its sample, this clonotype was seen many times. The chain is built from TRBV9 and TRBJ2-7, with a weak D call TRBD1 (5 bases). The CDR3 runs 15 residues. Looked up from germline, CDR1 is SGDLS and CDR2 is YYNGEE. V lost 4 bases to trimming and J lost 2 bases, with 16 bases between them. DNA for the CDR3: TGTGCCAGCAGCCTAGGGTGGCAGGGAACCTACGAGCAGTACTTC. Its protein product is CASSLGWQGTYEQYF.

In its sample, this clonotype was seen a few times. V gene TRBV4-2 combines with J gene TRBJ1-2, with a tentative D call TRBD1 (5 bases). V lost 4 bases and J 6 bases, leaving 18 bases between the germline ends. Looked up from germline, CDR1 is LGHNA and CDR2 is YNFKEQ. The length of the CDR3 is 15 residues. The CDR3 nucleotides read TGTGCCAGCAGCCCTAATCCGGGACTTACCCATGGCTACACCTTC. This sequence encodes CASSPNPGLTHGYTF.

This clonotype has a handful of counts. The chain links TRBV18 to TRBJ2-3, with 11 bases matching TRBD2. CDR3 length: 18 amino acids. Losses at the gene ends were 0 bases for V and 2 bases for J; bases not matched to a gene: 7. Per the germline V gene, CDR1 is KGHSH and CDR2 is LQKENI. In DNA form, the CDR3 reads TGTGCCAGCTCACCACCGGTAGCGGGAGGGCTTGACACAGATACGCAGTATTTT. Its protein is CASSPPVAGGLDTDTQYF.

This clonotype was found a few times. The V and J genes are TRBV9 and TRBJ2-3; D is uncertain. Germline V gives CDR1 SGDLS, CDR2 YYNGEE. The length of the CDR3 is 14 residues. V was pared by 2 bases and J by 0 bases, with 7 bases between. The CDR3: CASSVHTSTDTQYF. CDR3 coding DNA: TGTGCCAGCAGCGTTCACACCAGCACAGATACGCAGTATTTT.

This clonotype has just a few counts. The chain has TRBV5-1 and TRBJ1-2; 7 bases are shared with TRBD1. CDR1 is SGHRS and CDR2 is YFSETQ in the germline V gene. The CDR3 is 16 amino acids. Germline trimming cut 0 bases from V and 3 bases from J; bases unmatched to any gene: 8. The DNA of the CDR3 is TGCGCCAGCAGCTTGGCGGGGGCCACAGGGGACTATGGCTACACCTTC. Translating it yields CASSLAGATGDYGYTF. Complete variable domain (other parts from reference TRBV5-1 and TRBJ1-2): KAGVTQTPRYLIKTRGQQVTLSCSPISGHRSVSWYQQTPGQGLQFLFEYFSETQRNKGNFPGRFSGRQFSNSRSEMNVSTLELGDSALYLCASSLAGATGDYGYTFGSGTRLTVV.

The chain employs TRBV18 and TRBJ2-1; 9 nucleotides agree with TRBD2. J gave up 9 bases and V 2 bases, and 8 bases lay outside the gene matches. Germline V gene data show CDR1 as KGHSH and CDR2 as LQKENI. This CDR3 has 15 residues. CDR3 coding DNA: TGTGCCAGCTCACCATGGTTAGCGGGAGAAGGTGAGCAGTTCTTC. Protein: CASSPWLAGEGEQFF.

There are a few counts of this clonotype. The CDR3 sequence is CASSLTGEFEAFF. CDR3 nucleotides: TGCGCCAGCAGCTTGACTGGGGAATTCGAAGCTTTCTTT. This chain links TRBV5-1 with TRBJ1-1; D is unclear. Deletions cut 1 base from V and 8 bases from J, with 12 bases between. Germline CDR1 SGHRS, CDR2 YFSETQ. This CDR3 is built from 13 residues.

This clonotype was observed at least ten times. This chain uses TRBV7-3 with TRBJ2-1; 13 positions agree with TRBD2. Germline values: CDR1 SGHTA, CDR2 FQGTGA. V shed 6 bases and J 9 bases; nucleotides not matched to a gene: 5. The CDR3 loop spans 14 amino acids. The CDR3 sequence is CASSGLAGAGEQFF. CDR3 in DNA: TGTGCCAGCAGTGGACTAGCGGGAGCAGGTGAGCAGTTCTTC.

This clonotype was seen many times. The chain carries TRBV12-3 or TRBV12-4 and TRBJ2-1, with TRBD2 matching over 14 bases. The CDR3 runs to 14 residues. The ends lost 8 bases at V and 9 bases at J; junction bases unmatched: 6. The CDR3 DNA sequence: TGTGCCAGCTCGACTAGCGGGAGGGGGACTGAGCAGTTCTTC. It translates to CASSTSGRGTEQFF.

This clonotype turned up a few times. The chain is built from TRBV19 and TRBJ1-5, with a possible D match to TRBD1 (6 bases). CDR1 and CDR2 (germline): LNHDA, SQIVND (reference sequence). The V gene lost 7 bases and the J gene lost 3 bases, with 16 bases spanning the gap. There are 15 residues in the CDR3. The CDR3 DNA sequence: TGTGCCAGTAAAATGGGTGGGGGGGCCAATCAGCCCCAGCATTTT. This translates into CASKMGGGANQPQHF.

This clonotype was found many times. This chain links TRBV3-1 with TRBJ2-5; D perhaps matches TRBD2 (6 bases). The CDR3 runs 14 residues. Germline V CDR1 and CDR2: LGHDT, YNNKEL (reference sequence). The V end was cut by 4 bases, the J end by 4 bases, with 13 bases between. The CDR3 region is CASSPLGSGETQYF. CDR3 DNA sequence: TGTGCCAGCAGCCCCTTGGGTAGCGGAGAGACCCAGTACTTC.

The chain recombines TRBV25-1 with TRBJ2-7; D remains unclear. Germline CDR1 reads MGHDK; CDR2 reads SYGVNS. This CDR3 is 12 amino acids long. Trimming removed 2 bases from V and 7 bases from J, with 9 bases in between. As DNA, the CDR3 is TGTGCCAGCAGTGAACTTGGTCGGGAGCAGTACTTC. Encoded protein: CASSELGREQYF.

This clonotype was picked up many times. The CDR3: CASSTTGPPSSYEQYF. The CDR3 DNA reads TGTGCCAGCAGCACGACAGGTCCTCCGAGCTCCTACGAGCAGTACTTC. This chain joins TRBV11-2 and TRBJ2-7; TRBD1 is a possible D gene (6 bases). Deletions cut 5 bases from V and 0 bases from J, with 17 bases between. Germline values: CDR1 SGHAT, CDR2 FQNNGV. The CDR3 is 16 residues long.

The chain couples TRBV2 to TRBJ1-5, with TRBD1 as a possible D gene (5 bases). Trimming took off 1 base at V and 4 bases at J, with 20 bases between the two ends. CDR1 is SNHLY and CDR2 is FYNNEI in the germline V gene. The CDR3 is made up of 18 amino acids. CDR3 DNA: TGTGCCAGCAGTGAAGAAGAGGGACGTCCCAAGGTAAATCAGCCCCAGCATTTT. It is translated as CASSEEEGRPKVNQPQHF.

On this clonotype: A read error is possible here, since a much larger clone lies one base away. V and J are TRBV7-3 and TRBJ2-7, with unresolved D. Per the germline V gene, CDR1 is SGHTA and CDR2 is FQGTGA. The CDR3 spans 13 residues. CDR3 loop: CANSRGRSYEQYF. In nucleotides, the CDR3 is TGTGCCAACAGCCGAGGAAGATCCTACGAGCAGTACTTC.

J is TRBJ1-2 and V is TRBV19; D gene uncertain. The V gene's germline CDR1 is LNHDA and CDR2 SQIVND (reference sequence). Between the trimmed V and J ends, which lost 0 bases and 2 bases, there was a span of 7 bases. The CDR3 is made up of 14 amino acids. CDR3 residues: CASSIDGPNYGYTF. The DNA for the CDR3 is TGTGCCAGTAGTATAGACGGACCAAACTATGGCTACACCTTC.